These T cell receptor beta chains were read from a single sample in a study of T cells after yellow fever vaccination. TCRdb recomputed calls from the 5' RACE reads with MiXCR, one row per CDR3 protein. The data show some 240,000 distinct CDR3 sequences, approximately 3.5% seen once. Here the sequenced sample was PBMCs, taken 15 days after the yellow fever booster vaccination. The source of these receptors is a man aged 18 to 29 who received the YFV17D yellow fever vaccine. CDR3s include the opening cysteine and the closing phenylalanine or tryptophan. The order of the fields is D gene, clone size, J gene, V gene, CDR3 protein, CDR3 DNA. The D gene is left open where the match is weak. Clone size appears in some rows only: once, few, many, or a class for an expanded clone.

NA,many,TRBJ2-7,TRBV10-3,CAISELQTLSYEQYF,TGTGCCATCAGTGAGCTACAGACCCTCTCCTACGAGCAGTACTTC
NA,many,TRBJ1-2,TRBV6-5,CASSYSVAGNYGYTF,TGTGCCAGCAGTTACTCGGTGGCAGGCAACTATGGCTACACCTTC
NA,NA,TRBJ2-6,TRBV9,CASSRHSGANVLTF,TGTGCCAGCAGCAGACACTCTGGGGCCAACGTCCTGACTTTC
NA,many,TRBJ1-4,TRBV20-1,CSARDSRGAYEKLFF,TGCAGTGCTAGAGATTCCAGGGGCGCGTATGAAAAACTGTTTTTT
NA,many,TRBJ1-6,TRBV5-1,CASSLGTDFHNSPLHF,TGCGCCAGCAGCTTGGGGACGGACTTTCATAATTCACCCCTCCACTTT
NA,many,TRBJ2-3,TRBV7-3,CASSLKRESTDTQYF,TGTGCCAGCAGCTTAAAGCGAGAGAGCACAGATACGCAGTATTTT
NA,many,TRBJ1-6,TRBV5-4,CASSQDGYNSPLHF,TGTGCCAGCAGCCAGGACGGATATAATTCACCCCTCCACTTT
NA,many,TRBJ2-6,TRBV10-3,CAIGMGPGANVLTF,TGTGCCATCGGGATGGGGCCCGGGGCCAACGTCCTGACTTTC
NA,many,TRBJ1-1,TRBV21-1,CASSTDTEAFF,TGTGCCAGCAGTACCGACACTGAAGCTTTCTTT
TRBD1,many,TRBJ2-3,TRBV12-3/TRBV12-4,CASSPTGGETDTQYF,TGTGCCAGCTCTCCGACAGGGGGCGAGACAGATACGCAGTATTTT
NA,many,TRBJ2-2,TRBV12-3/TRBV12-4,CASSLRSSTGELFF,TGTGCCAGCAGTTTAAGGTCCAGCACCGGGGAGCTGTTTTTT
NA,many,TRBJ1-3,TRBV9,CASSVAPQYSGNTIYF,TGTGCCAGCAGCGTAGCTCCCCAGTACTCTGGAAACACCATATATTTT
TRBD2,many,TRBJ2-1,TRBV20-1,CSARSSGGSSYNEQFF,TGCAGTGCTAGATCTAGCGGGGGGTCCTCCTACAATGAGCAGTTCTTC
TRBD2,many,TRBJ2-3,TRBV5-1,CASSLRVGRGLGTDTQYF,TGCGCCAGCAGCTTGAGGGTCGGGAGGGGACTCGGAACAGATACGCAGTATTTT
TRBD1,many,TRBJ2-7,TRBV7-2,CASSTTRQGNYEQYF,TGTGCCAGCAGCACGACCCGACAGGGAAACTACGAGCAGTACTTC
NA,many,TRBJ1-2,TRBV7-2,CASSSYRVQYGYTF,TGTGCCAGCAGCTCATACAGGGTGCAATATGGCTACACCTTC
NA,NA,TRBJ1-1,TRBV19,CASSMGPLMNTEAFF,TGTGCCAGTAGTATGGGTCCACTTATGAACACTGAAGCTTTCTTT
TRBD1,many,TRBJ2-3,TRBV5-1,CASSPGRTGVPDTQYF,TGCGCCAGCAGCCCTGGAAGGACAGGGGTTCCAGATACGCAGTATTTT
TRBD1,many,TRBJ1-1,TRBV9,CASSVAPTGSTEAFF,TGTGCCAGCAGCGTAGCCCCGACAGGGAGCACTGAAGCTTTCTTT
TRBD1,many,TRBJ1-1,TRBV18,CASSPRGQTEAFF,TGTGCCAGCTCACCCAGGGGGCAGACTGAAGCTTTCTTT
TRBD2,many,TRBJ2-5,TRBV7-2,CASSSLDSGIKETQYF,TGTGCCAGCAGCTCGTTGGATAGCGGGATTAAAGAGACCCAGTACTTC
TRBD2,many,TRBJ2-3,TRBV20-1,CSCLAGGGDTQYF,TGCAGCTGCTTAGCGGGGGGAGGAGATACGCAGTATTTT
NA,many,TRBJ2-3,TRBV29-1,CSVQGQTSSTDTQYF,TGCAGCGTTCAAGGACAGACATCTAGCACAGATACGCAGTATTTT
TRBD2,many,TRBJ2-5,TRBV5-1,CASSFGGSGGEETQYF,TGCGCCAGCAGCTTTGGAGGCAGCGGGGGAGAAGAGACCCAGTACTTC
TRBD2,few,TRBJ2-7,TRBV20-1,CSARDELAGTLGSYEQYF,TGCAGTGCTAGAGATGAATTAGCGGGGACCCTGGGCTCCTACGAGCAGTACTTC
TRBD1,many,TRBJ1-1,TRBV29-1,CSADDRVDTEAFF,TGCAGCGCCGACGACAGGGTGGACACTGAAGCTTTCTTT
NA,many,TRBJ2-3,TRBV6-2/TRBV6-3,CASSDGQGFGDTQYF,TGTGCCAGCAGTGACGGGCAGGGTTTTGGAGATACGCAGTATTTT
NA,many,TRBJ2-3,TRBV7-2,CASSLRQGTDTQYF,TGTGCCAGCAGCTTGAGGCAAGGCACAGATACGCAGTATTTT